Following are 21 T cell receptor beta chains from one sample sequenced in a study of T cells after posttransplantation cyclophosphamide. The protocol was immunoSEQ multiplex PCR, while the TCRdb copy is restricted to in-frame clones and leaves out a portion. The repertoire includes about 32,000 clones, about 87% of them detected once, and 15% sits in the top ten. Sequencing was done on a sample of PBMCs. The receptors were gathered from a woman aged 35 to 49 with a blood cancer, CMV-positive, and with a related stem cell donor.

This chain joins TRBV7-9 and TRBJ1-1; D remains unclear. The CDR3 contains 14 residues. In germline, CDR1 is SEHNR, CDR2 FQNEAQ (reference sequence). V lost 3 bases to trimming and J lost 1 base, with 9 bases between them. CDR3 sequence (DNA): TGTGCCAGCAGCTTTTCGGGAGCGAACACTGAAGCTTTCTTT. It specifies CASSFSGANTEAFF.

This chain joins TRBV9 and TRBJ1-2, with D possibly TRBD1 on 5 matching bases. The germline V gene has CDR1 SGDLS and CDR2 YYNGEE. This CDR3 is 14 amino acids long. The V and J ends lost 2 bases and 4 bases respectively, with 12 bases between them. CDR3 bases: TGTGCCAGCAGCGTGGGGGGTCCTCTCTATGGCTACACCTTC. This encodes CASSVGGPLYGYTF.

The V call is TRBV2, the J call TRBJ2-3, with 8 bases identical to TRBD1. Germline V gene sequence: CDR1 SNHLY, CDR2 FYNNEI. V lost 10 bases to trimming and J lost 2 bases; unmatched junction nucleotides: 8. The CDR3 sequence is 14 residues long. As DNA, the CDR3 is TGTGCCACTATGAACAGGGGGACCACAGATACGCAGTATTTT. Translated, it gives CATMNRGTTDTQYF.

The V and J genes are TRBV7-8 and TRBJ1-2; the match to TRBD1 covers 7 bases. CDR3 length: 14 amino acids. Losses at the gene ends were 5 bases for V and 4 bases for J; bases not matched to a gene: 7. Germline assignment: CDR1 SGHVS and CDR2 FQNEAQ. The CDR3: CASSQGGQRYGYTF. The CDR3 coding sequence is TGTGCCAGCAGCCAGGGGGGACAGCGCTATGGCTACACCTTC.

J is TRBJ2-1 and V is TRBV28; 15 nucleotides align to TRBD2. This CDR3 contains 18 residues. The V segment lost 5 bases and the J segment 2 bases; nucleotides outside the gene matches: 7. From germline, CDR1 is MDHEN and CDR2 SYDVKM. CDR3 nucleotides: TGTGCCAGCAGTGGGACTAGCGGGGGGAACATGGCCTACAATGAGCAGTTCTTC. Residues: CASSGTSGGNMAYNEQFF.

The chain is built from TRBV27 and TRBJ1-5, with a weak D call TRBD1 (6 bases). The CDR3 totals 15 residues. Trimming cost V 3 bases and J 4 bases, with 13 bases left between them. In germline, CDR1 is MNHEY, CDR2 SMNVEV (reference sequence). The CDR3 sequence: CASSFSRGLNQPQHF. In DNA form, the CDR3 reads TGTGCCAGCAGTTTTAGCAGGGGATTAAATCAGCCCCAGCATTTT.

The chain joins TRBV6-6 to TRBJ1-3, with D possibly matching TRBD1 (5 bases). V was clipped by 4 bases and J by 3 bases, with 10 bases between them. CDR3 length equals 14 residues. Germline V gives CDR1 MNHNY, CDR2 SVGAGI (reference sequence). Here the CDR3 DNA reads TGTGCCAGCAGTTCCCCGGACATTGGAAACACCATATATTTT. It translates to CASSSPDIGNTIYF.

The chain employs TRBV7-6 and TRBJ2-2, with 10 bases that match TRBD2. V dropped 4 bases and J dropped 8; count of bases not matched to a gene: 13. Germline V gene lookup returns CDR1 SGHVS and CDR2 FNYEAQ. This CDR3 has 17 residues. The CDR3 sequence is CASSWDERGGSSGELFF. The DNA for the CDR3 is TGTGCCAGCAGCTGGGACGAGCGGGGGGGATCTTCGGGGGAGCTGTTTTTT.

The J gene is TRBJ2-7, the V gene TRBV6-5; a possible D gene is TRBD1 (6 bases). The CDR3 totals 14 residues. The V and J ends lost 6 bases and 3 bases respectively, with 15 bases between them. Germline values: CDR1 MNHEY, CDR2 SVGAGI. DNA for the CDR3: TGTGCCAGCAGGAGGACAGCCAGGGGCTACGAGCAGTACTTC. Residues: CASRRTARGYEQYF.

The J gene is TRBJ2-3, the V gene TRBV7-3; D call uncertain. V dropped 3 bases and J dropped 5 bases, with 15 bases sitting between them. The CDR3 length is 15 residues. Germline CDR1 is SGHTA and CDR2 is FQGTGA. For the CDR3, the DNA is TGTGCCAGCAGCTTCTCCCCCCGAGGCAGAGATACGCAGTATTTT. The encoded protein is CASSFSPRGRDTQYF.

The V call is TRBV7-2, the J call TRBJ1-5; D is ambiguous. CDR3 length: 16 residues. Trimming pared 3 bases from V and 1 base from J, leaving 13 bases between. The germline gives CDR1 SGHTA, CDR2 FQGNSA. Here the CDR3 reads CASSLFPRQSNQPQHF. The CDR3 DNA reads TGTGCCAGCAGCTTGTTTCCGCGGCAGAGCAATCAGCCCCAGCATTTT.

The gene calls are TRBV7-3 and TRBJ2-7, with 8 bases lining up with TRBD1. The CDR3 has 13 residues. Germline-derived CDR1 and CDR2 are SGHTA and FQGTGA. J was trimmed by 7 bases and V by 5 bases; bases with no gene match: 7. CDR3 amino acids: CASSHGQGGEQYF. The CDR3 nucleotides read TGTGCCAGCAGCCACGGACAGGGAGGTGAGCAGTACTTC.

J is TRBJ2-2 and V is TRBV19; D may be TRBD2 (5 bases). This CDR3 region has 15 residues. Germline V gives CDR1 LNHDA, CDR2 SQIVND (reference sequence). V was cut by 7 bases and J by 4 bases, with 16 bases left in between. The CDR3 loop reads CASTLGLASTGELFF. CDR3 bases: TGTGCCAGTACCCTCGGATTAGCGAGCACCGGGGAGCTGTTTTTT.

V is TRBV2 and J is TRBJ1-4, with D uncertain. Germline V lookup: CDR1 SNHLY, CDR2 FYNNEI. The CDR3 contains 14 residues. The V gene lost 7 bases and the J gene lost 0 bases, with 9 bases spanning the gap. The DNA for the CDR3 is TGTGCCAGCAAAAAGCTCACAACTAATGAAAAACTGTTTTTT. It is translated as CASKKLTTNEKLFF.

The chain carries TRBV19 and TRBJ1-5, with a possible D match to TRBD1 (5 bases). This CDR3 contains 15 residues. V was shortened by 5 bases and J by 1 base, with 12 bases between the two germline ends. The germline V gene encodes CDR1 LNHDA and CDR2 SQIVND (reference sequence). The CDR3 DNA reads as TGTGCCAGTAGTTTGGGGCAACGGAGCAATCAGCCCCAGCATTTT. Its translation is CASSLGQRSNQPQHF.

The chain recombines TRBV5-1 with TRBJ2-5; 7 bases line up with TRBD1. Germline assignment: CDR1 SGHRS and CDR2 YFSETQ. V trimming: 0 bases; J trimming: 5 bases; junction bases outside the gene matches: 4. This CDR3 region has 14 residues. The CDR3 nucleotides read TGCGCCAGCAGCTTGGGAGGGGGCCGGGAGACCCAGTACTTC. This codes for CASSLGGGRETQYF.

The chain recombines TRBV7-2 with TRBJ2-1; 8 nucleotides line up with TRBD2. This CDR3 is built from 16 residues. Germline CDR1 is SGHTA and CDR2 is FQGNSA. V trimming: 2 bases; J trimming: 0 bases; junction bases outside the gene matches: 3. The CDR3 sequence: CASSLKGTSSYNEQFF. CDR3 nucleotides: TGTGCCAGCAGCTTAAAAGGGACTAGCTCCTACAATGAGCAGTTCTTC.

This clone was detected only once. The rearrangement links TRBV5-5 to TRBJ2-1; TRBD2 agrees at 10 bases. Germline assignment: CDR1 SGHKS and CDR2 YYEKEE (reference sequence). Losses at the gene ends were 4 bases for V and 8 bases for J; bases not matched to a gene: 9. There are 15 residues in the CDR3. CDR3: CASSPGLAVSDEQFF. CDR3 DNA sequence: TGTGCCAGCAGCCCTGGACTAGCGGTGTCGGATGAGCAGTTCTTC.

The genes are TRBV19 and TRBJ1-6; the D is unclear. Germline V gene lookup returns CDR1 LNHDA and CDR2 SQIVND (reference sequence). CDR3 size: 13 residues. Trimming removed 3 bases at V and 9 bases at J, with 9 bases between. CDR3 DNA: TGTGCCAGTAGTATTCCGGGGAGTTCACCCCTCCACTTT. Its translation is CASSIPGSSPLHF.

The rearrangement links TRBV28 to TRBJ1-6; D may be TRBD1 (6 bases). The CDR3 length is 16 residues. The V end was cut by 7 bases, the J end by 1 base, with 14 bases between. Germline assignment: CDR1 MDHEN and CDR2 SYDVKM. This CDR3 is CASTLQGGSYNSPLHF. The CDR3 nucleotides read TGTGCCAGCACTCTACAGGGTGGGTCCTATAATTCACCCCTCCACTTT.

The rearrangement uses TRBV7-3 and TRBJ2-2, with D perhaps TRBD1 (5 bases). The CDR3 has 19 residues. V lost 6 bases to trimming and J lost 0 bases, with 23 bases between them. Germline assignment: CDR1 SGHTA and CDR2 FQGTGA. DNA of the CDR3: TGTGCCAGCAGATCCCCCAGGGCCAGATCCACTTCGAACACCGGGGAGCTGTTTTTT. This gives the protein CASRSPRARSTSNTGELFF.